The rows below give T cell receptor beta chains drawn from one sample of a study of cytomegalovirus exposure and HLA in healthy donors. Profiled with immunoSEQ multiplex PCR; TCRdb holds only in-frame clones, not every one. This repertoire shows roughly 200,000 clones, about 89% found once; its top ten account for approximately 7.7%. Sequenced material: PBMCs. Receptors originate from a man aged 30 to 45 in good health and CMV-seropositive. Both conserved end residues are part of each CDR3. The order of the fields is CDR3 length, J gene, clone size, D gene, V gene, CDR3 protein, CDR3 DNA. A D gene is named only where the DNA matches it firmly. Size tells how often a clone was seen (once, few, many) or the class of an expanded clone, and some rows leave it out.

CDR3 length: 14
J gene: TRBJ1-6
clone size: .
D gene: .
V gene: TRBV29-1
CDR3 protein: CSLAWTTYNSPLHF
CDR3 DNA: TGCAGTCTAGCCTGGACAACTTATAATTCACCCCTCCACTTT

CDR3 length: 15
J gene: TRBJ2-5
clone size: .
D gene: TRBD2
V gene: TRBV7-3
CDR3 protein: CASSESGVEGETQYF
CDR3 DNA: TGTGCCAGCAGTGAAAGCGGGGTTGAGGGAGAGACCCAGTACTTC

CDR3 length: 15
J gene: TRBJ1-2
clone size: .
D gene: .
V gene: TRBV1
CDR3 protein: CTSSQYERTGDGYTF
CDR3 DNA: TGCACCAGCAGCCAATATGAACGGACAGGGGATGGCTACACCTTC

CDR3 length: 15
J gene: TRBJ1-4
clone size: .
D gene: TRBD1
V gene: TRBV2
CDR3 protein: CASRFTGVANEKLFF
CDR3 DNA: TGTGCCAGCAGATTCACAGGGGTAGCTAATGAAAAACTGTTTTTT

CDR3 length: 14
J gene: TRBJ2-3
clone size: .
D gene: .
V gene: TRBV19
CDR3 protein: CASSRQEGTDTQYF
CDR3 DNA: TGTGCCAGTAGTAGACAGGAAGGCACAGATACGCAGTATTTT

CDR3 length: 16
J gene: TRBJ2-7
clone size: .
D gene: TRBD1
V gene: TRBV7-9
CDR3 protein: CASSLVGQGKAYEQYF
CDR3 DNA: TGTGCCAGCAGCTTAGTCGGACAGGGGAAGGCCTACGAGCAGTACTTC

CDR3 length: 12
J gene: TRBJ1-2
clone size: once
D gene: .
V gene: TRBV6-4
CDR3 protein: CASSDQGGGYTF
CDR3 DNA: TGTGCCAGCAGTGACCAAGGGGGTGGCTACACCTTC

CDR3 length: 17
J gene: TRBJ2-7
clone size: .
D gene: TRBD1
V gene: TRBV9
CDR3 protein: CASSVDVNRGHSYEQYF
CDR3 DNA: TGTGCCAGCAGCGTAGATGTGAACAGGGGGCACTCCTACGAGCAGTACTTC

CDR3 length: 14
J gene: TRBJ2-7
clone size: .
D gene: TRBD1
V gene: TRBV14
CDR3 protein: CASSQMGQGYEQYF
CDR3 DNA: TGTGCCAGCAGCCAGATGGGACAGGGCTACGAGCAGTACTTC

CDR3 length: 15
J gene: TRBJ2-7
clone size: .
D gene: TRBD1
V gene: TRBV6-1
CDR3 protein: CASRGGGDRSYEQYF
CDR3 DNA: TGTGCCAGCAGGGGGGGTGGGGACAGGTCCTACGAGCAGTACTTC

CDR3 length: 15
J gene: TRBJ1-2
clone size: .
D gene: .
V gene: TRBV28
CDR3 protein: CASSVPWGTNYGYTF
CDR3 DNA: TGTGCCAGCAGTGTGCCGTGGGGAACTAACTATGGCTACACCTTC

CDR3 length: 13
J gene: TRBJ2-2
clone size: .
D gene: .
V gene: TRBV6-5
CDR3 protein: CASNNRLTGELFF
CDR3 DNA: TGTGCCAGCAACAATCGACTAACCGGGGAGCTGTTTTTT

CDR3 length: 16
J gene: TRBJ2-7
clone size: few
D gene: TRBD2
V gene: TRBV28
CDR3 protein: CASSLGLAGTYYEQYF
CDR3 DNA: TGTGCCAGCAGTTTGGGGCTAGCGGGGACCTACTACGAGCAGTACTTC

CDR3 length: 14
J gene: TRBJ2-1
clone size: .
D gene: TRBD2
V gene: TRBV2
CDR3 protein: CAIPRGLAGNEQFF
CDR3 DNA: TGTGCCATCCCTCGGGGACTAGCGGGGAATGAGCAGTTCTTC

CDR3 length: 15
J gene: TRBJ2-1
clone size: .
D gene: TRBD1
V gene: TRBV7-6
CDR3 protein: CASSLTGGSYNEQFF
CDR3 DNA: TGTGCCAGCAGCTTGACAGGGGGCTCCTACAATGAGCAGTTCTTC

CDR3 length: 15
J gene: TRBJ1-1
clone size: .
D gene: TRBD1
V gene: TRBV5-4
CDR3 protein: CASSQPGQGTTEAFF
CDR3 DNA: TGTGCCAGCAGCCAACCGGGACAGGGAACAACTGAAGCTTTCTTT

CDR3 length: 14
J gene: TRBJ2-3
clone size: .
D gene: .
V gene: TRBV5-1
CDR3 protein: CASSLAITGDTQYF
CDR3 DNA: TGCGCCAGCAGCTTGGCGATAACGGGAGATACGCAGTATTTT

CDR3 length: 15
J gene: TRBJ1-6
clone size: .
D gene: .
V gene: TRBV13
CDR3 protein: CASSLGAENNSPLHF
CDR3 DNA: TGTGCCAGCAGCTTAGGGGCAGAGAATAATTCACCCCTCCACTTT

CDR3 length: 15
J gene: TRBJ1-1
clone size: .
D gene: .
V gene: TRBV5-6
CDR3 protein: CASSPMTGMNTEAFF
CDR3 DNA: TGTGCCAGCAGCCCGATGACAGGAATGAACACTGAAGCTTTCTTT

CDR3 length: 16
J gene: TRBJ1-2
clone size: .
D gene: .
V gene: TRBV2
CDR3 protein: CASSEGGKVFNYGYTF
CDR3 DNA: TGTGCCAGCAGTGAAGGGGGTAAGGTGTTCAACTATGGCTACACCTTC

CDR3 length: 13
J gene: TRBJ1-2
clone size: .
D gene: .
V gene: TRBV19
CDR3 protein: CASSRGGAVGYTF
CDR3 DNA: TGTGCCAGTAGTAGAGGGGGGGCGGTAGGCTACACCTTC

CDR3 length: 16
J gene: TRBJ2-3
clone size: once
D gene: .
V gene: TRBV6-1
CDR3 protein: CASSDFSRTHTDTQYF
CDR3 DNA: TGTGCCAGCAGTGATTTTAGCCGGACCCACACAGATACGCAGTATTTT

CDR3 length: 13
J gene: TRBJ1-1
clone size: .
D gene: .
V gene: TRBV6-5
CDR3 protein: CASSYLGNTEAFF
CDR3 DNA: TGTGCCAGCAGTTACCTTGGGAACACTGAAGCTTTCTTT

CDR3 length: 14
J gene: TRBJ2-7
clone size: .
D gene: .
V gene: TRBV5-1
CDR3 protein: CASSLVVQPYEQYF
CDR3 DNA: TGCGCCAGCAGCTTGGTGGTCCAACCTTACGAGCAGTACTTC

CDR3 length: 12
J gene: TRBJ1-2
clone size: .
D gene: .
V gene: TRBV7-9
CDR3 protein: CASSRVRYGYTF
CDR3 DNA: TGTGCCAGCAGCCGAGTTAGATATGGCTACACCTTC

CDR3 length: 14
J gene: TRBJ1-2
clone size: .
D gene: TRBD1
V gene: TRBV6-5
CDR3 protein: CASSPDRDNYGYTF
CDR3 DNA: TGTGCCAGCAGCCCCGACAGGGACAACTATGGCTACACCTTC

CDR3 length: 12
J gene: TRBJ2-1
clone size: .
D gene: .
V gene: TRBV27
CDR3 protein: CASSFTGNEQFF
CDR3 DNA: TGTGCCAGCAGTTTCACCGGTAATGAGCAGTTCTTC

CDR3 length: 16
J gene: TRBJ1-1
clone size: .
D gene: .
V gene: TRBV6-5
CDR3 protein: CASSYPRDGLNTEAFF
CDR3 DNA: TGTGCCAGCAGTTACCCCCGGGACGGATTGAACACTGAAGCTTTCTTT

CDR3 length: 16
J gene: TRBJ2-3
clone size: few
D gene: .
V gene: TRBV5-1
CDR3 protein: CASSFYPTRGTDTQYF
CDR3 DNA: TGCGCCAGCAGCTTCTACCCAACCAGAGGGACAGATACGCAGTATTTT

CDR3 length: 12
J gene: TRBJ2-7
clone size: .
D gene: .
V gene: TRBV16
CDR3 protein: CASSSLGQRQYF
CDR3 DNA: TGTGCCAGCAGCTCTCTAGGGCAGCGGCAGTACTTC

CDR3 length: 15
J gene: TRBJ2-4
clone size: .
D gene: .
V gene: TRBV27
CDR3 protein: CASSLNVEAKNIQYF
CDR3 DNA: TGTGCCAGCAGTTTAAACGTGGAAGCCAAAAACATTCAGTACTTC

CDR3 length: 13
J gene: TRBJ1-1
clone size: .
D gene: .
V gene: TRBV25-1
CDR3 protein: CASKRRENTEAFF
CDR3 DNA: TGTGCCAGCAAGCGACGGGAGAACACTGAAGCTTTCTTT

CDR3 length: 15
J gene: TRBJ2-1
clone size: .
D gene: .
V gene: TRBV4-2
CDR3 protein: CASSQLLREGNEQFF
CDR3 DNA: TGTGCCAGCAGCCAACTCCTACGGGAAGGCAATGAGCAGTTCTTC

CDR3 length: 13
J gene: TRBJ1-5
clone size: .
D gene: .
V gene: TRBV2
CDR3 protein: CASSDVPHQPQHF
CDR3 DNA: TGTGCCAGCAGCGATGTGCCTCATCAGCCCCAGCATTTT

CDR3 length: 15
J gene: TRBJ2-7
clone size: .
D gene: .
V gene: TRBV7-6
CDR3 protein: CASSLGFGNANEQYF
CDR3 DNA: TGTGCCAGCAGCTTAGGGTTCGGGAATGCCAACGAGCAGTACTTC

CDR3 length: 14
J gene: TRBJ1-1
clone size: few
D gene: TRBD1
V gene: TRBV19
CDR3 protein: CASSTTGLNTEAFF
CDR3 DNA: TGTGCCAGTAGTACGACAGGGCTGAACACTGAAGCTTTCTTT

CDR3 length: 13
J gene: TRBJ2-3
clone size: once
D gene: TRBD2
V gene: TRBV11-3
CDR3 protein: CASSFELADTQYF
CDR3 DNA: TGTGCCAGCAGCTTCGAACTAGCGGATACGCAGTATTTT

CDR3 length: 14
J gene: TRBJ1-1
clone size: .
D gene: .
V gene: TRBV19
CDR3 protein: CASREDMVNTEAFF
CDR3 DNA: TGTGCCAGTAGGGAGGACATGGTGAACACTGAAGCTTTCTTT

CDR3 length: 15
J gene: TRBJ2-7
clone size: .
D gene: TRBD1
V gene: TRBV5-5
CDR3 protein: CASSSTGTAAYEQYF
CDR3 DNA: TGTGCCAGCAGCTCCACCGGGACAGCAGCCTACGAGCAGTACTTC

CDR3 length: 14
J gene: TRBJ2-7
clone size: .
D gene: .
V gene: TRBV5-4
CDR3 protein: CASSPGPVSYEQYF
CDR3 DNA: TGTGCCAGCAGCCCCGGACCGGTATCCTACGAGCAGTACTTC

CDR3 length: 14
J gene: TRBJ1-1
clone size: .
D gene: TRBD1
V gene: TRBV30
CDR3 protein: CAWWIGTEPTEAFF
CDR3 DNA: TGTGCCTGGTGGATAGGGACAGAACCCACTGAAGCTTTCTTT

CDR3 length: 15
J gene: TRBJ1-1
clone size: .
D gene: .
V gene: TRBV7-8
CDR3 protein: CASSLEPGMNTEAFF
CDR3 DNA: TGTGCCAGCAGCTTAGAGCCGGGAATGAACACTGAAGCTTTCTTT

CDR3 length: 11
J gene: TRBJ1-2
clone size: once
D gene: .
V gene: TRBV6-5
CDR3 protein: CASSERGGYTF
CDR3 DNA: TGTGCCAGCAGTGAGAGGGGTGGCTACACCTTC

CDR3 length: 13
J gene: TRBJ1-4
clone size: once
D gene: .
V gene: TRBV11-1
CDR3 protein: CASTPGPGEKLFF
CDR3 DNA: TGTGCCAGCACCCCCGGACCTGGAGAAAAACTGTTTTTT

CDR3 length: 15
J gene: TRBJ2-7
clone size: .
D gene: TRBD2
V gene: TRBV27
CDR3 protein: CASSSPLAGLYEQYF
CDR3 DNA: TGTGCCAGCAGTTCCCCACTAGCGGGACTTTACGAGCAGTACTTC

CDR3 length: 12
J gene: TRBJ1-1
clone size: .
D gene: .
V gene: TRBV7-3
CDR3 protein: CASSNQGGEAFF
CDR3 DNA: TGTGCCAGCAGCAACCAAGGGGGTGAAGCTTTCTTT

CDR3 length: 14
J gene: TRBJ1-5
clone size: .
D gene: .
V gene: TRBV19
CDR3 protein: CASSIRGDNQPQHF
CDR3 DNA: TGTGCCAGTAGTATTCGGGGGGACAATCAGCCCCAGCATTTT

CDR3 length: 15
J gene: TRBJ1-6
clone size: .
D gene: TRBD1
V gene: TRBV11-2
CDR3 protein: CASSSLTGNNSPLHF
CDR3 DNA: TGTGCCAGCAGCTCTCTGACAGGGAACAATTCACCCCTCCACTTT

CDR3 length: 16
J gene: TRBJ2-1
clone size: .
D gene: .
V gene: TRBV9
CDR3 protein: CASSEDGGPGTDEQFF
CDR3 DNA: TGTGCCAGCAGCGAAGACGGGGGGCCAGGAACCGATGAGCAGTTCTTC

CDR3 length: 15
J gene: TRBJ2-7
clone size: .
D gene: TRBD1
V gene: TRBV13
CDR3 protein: CASSSDRVYLGEQYF
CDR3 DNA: TGTGCCAGCAGTTCAGACAGGGTGTATCTCGGCGAGCAGTACTTC

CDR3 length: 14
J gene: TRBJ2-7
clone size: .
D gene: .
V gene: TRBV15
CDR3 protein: CATSRVAGYYEQYF
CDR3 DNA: TGTGCCACCAGCAGAGTGGCAGGGTACTACGAGCAGTACTTC

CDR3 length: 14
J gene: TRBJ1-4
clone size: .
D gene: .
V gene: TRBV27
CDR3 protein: CASSLLGPNEKLFF
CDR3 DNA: TGTGCCAGCAGTTTATTGGGACCGAATGAAAAACTGTTTTTT

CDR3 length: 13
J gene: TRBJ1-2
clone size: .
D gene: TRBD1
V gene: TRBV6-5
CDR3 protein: CASSRTGVRGYTF
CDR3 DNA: TGTGCCAGTTCGCGGACAGGGGTTCGTGGCTACACCTTC

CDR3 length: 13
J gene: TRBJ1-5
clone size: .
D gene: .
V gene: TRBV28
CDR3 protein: CASREGNNQPQHF
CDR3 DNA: TGTGCCAGCAGGGAGGGAAACAATCAGCCCCAGCATTTT

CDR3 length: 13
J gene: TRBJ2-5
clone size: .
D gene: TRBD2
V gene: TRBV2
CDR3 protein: CASPSGGLETQYF
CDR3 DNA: TGTGCCAGCCCTAGCGGGGGGCTGGAGACCCAGTACTTC